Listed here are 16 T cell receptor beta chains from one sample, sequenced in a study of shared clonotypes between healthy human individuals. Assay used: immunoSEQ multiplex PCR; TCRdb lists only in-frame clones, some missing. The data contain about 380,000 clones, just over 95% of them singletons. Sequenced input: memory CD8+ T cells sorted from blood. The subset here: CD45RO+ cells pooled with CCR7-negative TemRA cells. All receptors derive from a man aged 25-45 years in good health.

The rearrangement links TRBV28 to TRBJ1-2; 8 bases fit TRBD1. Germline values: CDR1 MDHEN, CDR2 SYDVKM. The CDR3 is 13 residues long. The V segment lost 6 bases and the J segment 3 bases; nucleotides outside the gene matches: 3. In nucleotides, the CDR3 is TGTGCCAGCAGGATGGGACAGGACTATGGCTACACCTTC. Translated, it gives CASRMGQDYGYTF.

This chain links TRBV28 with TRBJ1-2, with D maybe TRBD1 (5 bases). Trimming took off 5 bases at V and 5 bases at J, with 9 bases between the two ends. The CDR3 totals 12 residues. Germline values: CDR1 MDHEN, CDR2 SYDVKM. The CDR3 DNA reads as TGTGCCAGCAGTACAGGTTTATATGGCTACACCTTC. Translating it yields CASSTGLYGYTF.

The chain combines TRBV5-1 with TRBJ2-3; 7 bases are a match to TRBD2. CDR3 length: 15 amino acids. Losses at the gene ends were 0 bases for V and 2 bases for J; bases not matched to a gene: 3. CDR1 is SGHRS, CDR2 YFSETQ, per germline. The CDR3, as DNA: TGCGCCAGCAGCTTGGATCTAGCGGCCACAGATACGCAGTATTTT. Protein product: CASSLDLAATDTQYF. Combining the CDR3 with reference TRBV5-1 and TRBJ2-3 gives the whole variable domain KAGVTQTPRYLIKTRGQQVTLSCSPISGHRSVSWYQQTPGQGLQFLFEYFSETQRNKGNFPGRFSGRQFSNSRSEMNVSTLELGDSALYLCASSLDLAATDTQYFGPGTRLTVL.

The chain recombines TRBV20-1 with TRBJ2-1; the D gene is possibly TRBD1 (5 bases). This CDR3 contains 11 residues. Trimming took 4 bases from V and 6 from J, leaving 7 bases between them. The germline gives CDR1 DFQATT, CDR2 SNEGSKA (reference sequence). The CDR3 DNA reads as TGCAGTGCTACTAGGGGCAATGAGCAGTTCTTC. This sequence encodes CSATRGNEQFF.

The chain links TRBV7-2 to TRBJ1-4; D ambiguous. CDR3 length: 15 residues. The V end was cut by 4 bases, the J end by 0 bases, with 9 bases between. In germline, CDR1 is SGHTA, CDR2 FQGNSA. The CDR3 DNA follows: TGTGCCAGCAGCTCTCGTTGGGCAACTAATGAAAAACTGTTTTTT. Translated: CASSSRWATNEKLFF.

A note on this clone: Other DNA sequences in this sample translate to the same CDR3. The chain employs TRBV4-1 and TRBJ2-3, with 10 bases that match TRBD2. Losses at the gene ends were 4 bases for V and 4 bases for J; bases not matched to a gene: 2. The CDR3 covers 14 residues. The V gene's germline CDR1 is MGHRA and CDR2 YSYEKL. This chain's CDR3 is CASSPLAGADTQYF. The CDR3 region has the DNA TGCGCCAGCAGCCCGCTAGCGGGAGCAGATACGCAGTATTTT.

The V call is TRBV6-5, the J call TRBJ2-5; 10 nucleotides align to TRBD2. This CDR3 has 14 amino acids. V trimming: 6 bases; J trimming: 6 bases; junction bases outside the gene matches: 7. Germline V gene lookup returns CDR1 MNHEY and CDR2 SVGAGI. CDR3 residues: CASRSLAGGKTQYF. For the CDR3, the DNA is TGTGCCAGCAGGTCCTTAGCGGGAGGCAAGACCCAGTACTTC.

As DNA, the CDR3 is TGTGCCAGCAGCTTAAAGGGTGACAGAACTAATGAAAAACTGTTTTTT. Protein: CASSLKGDRTNEKLFF. This chain uses TRBV7-9 with TRBJ1-4, with D maybe TRBD1 (5 bases). Trimming cost V 2 bases and J 1 base, with 11 bases left between them. From germline, CDR1 is SEHNR and CDR2 FQNEAQ (reference sequence). This CDR3 has 16 residues.

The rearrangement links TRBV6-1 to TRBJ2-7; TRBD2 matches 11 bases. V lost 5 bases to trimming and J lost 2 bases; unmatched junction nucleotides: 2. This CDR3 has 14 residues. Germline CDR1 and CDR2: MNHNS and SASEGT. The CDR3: CASSRGLAAYEQYF. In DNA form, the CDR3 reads TGTGCCAGCAGTCGGGGACTAGCGGCCTACGAGCAGTACTTC.

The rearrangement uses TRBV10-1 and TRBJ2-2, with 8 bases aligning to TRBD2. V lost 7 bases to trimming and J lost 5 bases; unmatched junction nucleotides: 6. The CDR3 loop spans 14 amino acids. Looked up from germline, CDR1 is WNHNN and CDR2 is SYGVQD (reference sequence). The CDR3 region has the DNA TGCGCCAGCACCGCGGGGGGCGATACCGGGGAGCTGTTTTTT. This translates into CASTAGGDTGELFF.

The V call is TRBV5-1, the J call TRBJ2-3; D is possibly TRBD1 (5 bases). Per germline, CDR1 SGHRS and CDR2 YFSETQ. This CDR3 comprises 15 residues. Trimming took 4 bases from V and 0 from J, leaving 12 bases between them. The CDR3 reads CASSLLQGSTDTQYF. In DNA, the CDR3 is TGCGCCAGCAGCCTACTCCAGGGTAGCACAGATACGCAGTATTTT.

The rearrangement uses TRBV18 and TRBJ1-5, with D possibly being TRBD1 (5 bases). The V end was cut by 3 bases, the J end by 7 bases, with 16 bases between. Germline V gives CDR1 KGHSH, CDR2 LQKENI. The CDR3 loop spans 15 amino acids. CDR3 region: CASSPRDLRSQPQHF. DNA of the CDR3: TGTGCCAGCTCACCGCGGGACCTCCGGTCCCAGCCCCAGCATTTT.

The CDR3 nucleotides read TGTGCCAGCAGCTCACTAGCGGGGCCTCTCTACGAGCAGTACTTC. It codes for CASSSLAGPLYEQYF. The rearrangement uses TRBV11-2 and TRBJ2-7, with 10 bases fitting TRBD2. The CDR3 totals 15 residues. Germline CDR1 reads SGHAT; CDR2 reads FQNNGV. With 4 bases clipped from V and 3 bases from J, the junction kept 6 bases outside the gene matches.

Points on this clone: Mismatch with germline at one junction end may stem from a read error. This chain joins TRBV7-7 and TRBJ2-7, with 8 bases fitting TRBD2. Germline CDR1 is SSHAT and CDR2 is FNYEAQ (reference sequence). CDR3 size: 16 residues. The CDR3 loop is CASTKSREGNLDEQYF. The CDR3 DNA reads TGTGCTAGCACCAAATCACGGGAGGGAAATCTCGACGAGCAGTACTTC.

The DNA for the CDR3 is TGTGCCAGTAGTATACCAGGGGAGACCTCCTACGAGCAGTACTTC. Its protein product is CASSIPGETSYEQYF. This sequence joins TRBV19 and TRBJ2-7; D may be TRBD1 (6 bases). The germline V gene has CDR1 LNHDA and CDR2 SQIVND (reference sequence). The CDR3 loop spans 15 amino acids. V dropped 2 bases and J dropped 0 bases, with 11 bases sitting between them.

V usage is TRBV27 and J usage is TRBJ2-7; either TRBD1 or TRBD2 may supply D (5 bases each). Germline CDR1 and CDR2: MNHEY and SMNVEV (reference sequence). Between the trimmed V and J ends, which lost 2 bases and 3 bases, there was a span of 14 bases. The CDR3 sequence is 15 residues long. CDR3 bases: TGTGCCAGCAGTTTAGAGGGGCCCCTAGGCTACGAGCAGTACTTC. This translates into CASSLEGPLGYEQYF.